This passage covers 29 T cell receptor beta chains from one sample sequenced in a study of cytomegalovirus exposure and HLA in healthy donors (dated 2017 in TCRdb). The library was obtained by the immunoSEQ multiplex PCR assay. The multiplex PCR relied on a mix of 60 forward primers for TCR Vbeta segments and 13 reverse primers for TCR Jbeta segments. TCRdb obtained this table from immuneACCESS and retained in-frame rearrangements with V and J assigned. These tables miss some clones; where compared with another copy, unresolved V genes account for less than half of the shortfall, and the remainder is unexplained. The table for this sample lists under 200,000 clones; about 78% of them were counted only once. In total, the top ten clones hold around 5.7% of the sample. The sequenced sample was PBMCs. These receptors were taken from a man aged 35 to 55 in good health and CMV-seronegative.

This clone was seen just once. This same CDR3 is encoded by further DNA sequences in the sample. The chain employs TRBV9 and TRBJ1-1; D is ambiguous. Deletions cut 2 bases from V and 1 base from J, with 12 bases between. This CDR3 has 15 residues. Germline lookup yields CDR1 SGDLS and CDR2 YYNGEE. Here the CDR3 DNA reads TGTGCCAGCAGCGTTGTCCCTTCAGGGAACACTGAAGCTTTCTTT. Translation gives CASSVVPSGNTEAFF.

The chain is built from TRBV5-6 and TRBJ2-2; D remains unclear. V lost 0 bases and J 1 base, leaving 7 bases between the germline ends. Germline loops: CDR1 SGHDT, CDR2 YYEEEE. This CDR3 comprises 15 residues. For the CDR3, the DNA is TGTGCCAGCAGCTTGGGAGTCGAGAACACCGGGGAGCTGTTTTTT. Protein: CASSLGVENTGELFF.

This clone was detected only a few times. V usage is TRBV11-2 and J usage is TRBJ2-7, with D unresolved. Trimming shortened V by 5 bases and J by 3 bases, and 17 bases separated the two germline ends. The CDR3 spans 15 residues. Germline V gene lookup returns CDR1 SGHAT and CDR2 FQNNGV. The CDR3 is CASSPGRRPGYEQYF. CDR3 DNA sequence: TGTGCCAGCAGCCCTGGCCGGCGGCCGGGCTACGAGCAGTACTTC.

The V gene is TRBV9, the J gene TRBJ2-1, with D maybe TRBD2 (6 bases). Between the trimmed V and J ends, which lost 3 bases and 10 bases, there was a span of 11 bases. Germline V gene sequence: CDR1 SGDLS, CDR2 YYNGEE. The CDR3 is 12 residues long. CDR3 residues: CASSATRGEQFF. CDR3 nucleotide sequence: TGTGCCAGCAGCGCGACCCGGGGGGAGCAGTTCTTC.

The chain combines TRBV30 with TRBJ1-5; D ambiguous. CDR3 length: 17 residues. Germline V lookup: CDR1 GTSNPN, CDR2 SVGIG (reference sequence). Trimming took off 3 bases at V and 6 bases at J, with 24 bases between the two ends. CDR3: CAWRVGTGAGNGQPQHF. CDR3 coding DNA: TGTGCCTGGAGGGTAGGAACGGGAGCGGGAAATGGTCAGCCCCAGCATTTT. The whole variable domain, remainder taken from reference TRBV30 and TRBJ1-5, is SQTIHQWPATLVQPVGSPLSLECTVEGTSNPNLYWYRQAAGRGLQLLFYSVGIGQISSEVPQNLSASRPQDRQFILSSKKLLLSDSGFYLCAWRVGTGAGNGQPQHFGDGTRLSIL.

The V gene is TRBV7-2, the J gene TRBJ2-6; possible D gene TRBD2, 6 bases. Germline V gene sequence: CDR1 SGHTA, CDR2 FQGNSA. This CDR3 contains 15 residues. V gave up 4 bases and J gave up 1 base, with 8 bases separating them. The CDR3 sequence: CASSSGTSGANVLTF. The CDR3 DNA follows: TGTGCCAGCAGCTCTGGGACTTCTGGGGCCAACGTCCTGACTTTC.

The chain uses TRBV4-1 and TRBJ1-5; TRBD1 aligns across 7 bases. V dropped 0 bases and J dropped 6; count of bases not matched to a gene: 5. Germline CDR1 MGHRA, CDR2 YSYEKL. The CDR3 has 15 amino acids. DNA of the CDR3: TGCGCCAGCAGCCAAGATGGGCAGGGGGGTCAGCCCCAGCATTTT. Translated: CASSQDGQGGQPQHF.

V and J are TRBV5-6 and TRBJ2-5; 13 bases fit TRBD2. The V gene's germline CDR1 is SGHDT and CDR2 YYEEEE. V lost 4 bases and J lost 5; bases outside the gene matches: 8. The CDR3 covers 16 residues. The DNA of the CDR3 is TGTGCCAGCAGCGTGGGGACTAGCGGGACGCGGGAGACCCAGTACTTC. As protein: CASSVGTSGTRETQYF.

The chain uses TRBV29-1 and TRBJ2-3, with 14 bases matching TRBD2. Trimming at V came to 5 bases and at J to 4 bases, leaving 5 bases not matched to a gene. The CDR3 is 15 amino acids. Germline V gene lookup returns CDR1 SQVTM and CDR2 ANQGSEA. CDR3 nucleotides: TGCAGCGTTAGGACTAGCGGGAGGTTCGCAGATACGCAGTATTTT. Translated, it gives CSVRTSGRFADTQYF.

J is TRBJ1-2 and V is TRBV5-1; D is possibly TRBD1 (6 bases). Per the germline V gene, CDR1 is SGHRS and CDR2 is YFSETQ. Trimming took off 4 bases at V and 8 bases at J, with 18 bases between the two ends. The CDR3 is 14 residues long. CDR3 protein: CASSQTGTQNGYTF. The CDR3 coding sequence is TGCGCCAGCAGCCAAACCGGGACACAGAACGGCTACACCTTC.

The genes are TRBV4-3 and TRBJ1-2, with 10 bases that match TRBD1. There are 17 residues in the CDR3. The germline V gene encodes CDR1 LGHNA and CDR2 YSLEER. Trimming cost V 2 bases and J 4 bases; bases outside gene matches: 10. DNA of the CDR3: TGCGCCAGCAGCCAAACCGGGACAGGGGTCTTCGGCTATGGCTACACCTTC. Amino acids: CASSQTGTGVFGYGYTF.

The genes are TRBV5-6 and TRBJ2-5, with D tentatively TRBD1 (6 bases). There are 14 residues in the CDR3. From germline, CDR1 is SGHDT and CDR2 YYEEEE. Trimming cost V 5 bases and J 4 bases, with 15 bases left between them. The CDR3 DNA reads TGTGCCAGCAGACCCGGACAGCCCGGAGAGACCCAGTACTTC. Its protein is CASRPGQPGETQYF.

The V and J genes are TRBV10-1 and TRBJ2-5, with 10 bases that match TRBD2. The CDR3 has 15 amino acids. Germline CDR1 and CDR2: WNHNN and SYGVQD (reference sequence). V dropped 3 bases and J dropped 5; count of bases not matched to a gene: 6. This chain's CDR3 is CASSDGTSASETQYF. The CDR3 bases are TGCGCCAGCAGTGACGGGACTAGCGCGTCTGAGACCCAGTACTTC.

The rearrangement uses TRBV7-9 and TRBJ1-1, with 9 bases that match TRBD1. The CDR3 totals 14 residues. Germline CDR1 SEHNR, CDR2 FQNEAQ (reference sequence). V was clipped by 3 bases and J by 5 bases; unmatched bases: 4. CDR3 bases: TGTGCCAGCAGCTTTGGGACAGGGTGGACTGAAGCTTTCTTT. It yields the protein CASSFGTGWTEAFF.

The chain links TRBV9 to TRBJ2-1; tentative D call: TRBD2 (6 bases). Germline CDR1 SGDLS, CDR2 YYNGEE. The CDR3 contains 15 residues. The V gene lost 0 bases and the J gene lost 5 bases, with 12 bases spanning the gap. The CDR3, as DNA: TGTGCCAGCAGCGTAGGCGGCGGGATTCACAATGAGCAGTTCTTC. It yields the protein CASSVGGGIHNEQFF.

The chain links TRBV19 to TRBJ1-2; D is unclear. The V gene's germline CDR1 is LNHDA and CDR2 SQIVND (reference sequence). This CDR3 is built from 15 residues. The V and J ends lost 4 bases and 2 bases respectively, with 14 bases between them. CDR3 sequence reads: CASSTDSQTNYGYTF. CDR3 coding DNA: TGTGCCAGTAGTACGGACTCACAGACCAACTATGGCTACACCTTC.

The rearrangement uses TRBV4-3 and TRBJ2-3; 8 bases are a match to TRBD2. The CDR3 length is 16 residues. Per the germline V gene, CDR1 is LGHNA and CDR2 is YSLEER. The J segment lost 0 bases and the V segment lost 1 base, leaving 3 bases of the junction unmatched. The CDR3 loop reads CASSQVIAGSTDTQYF. DNA of the CDR3: TGCGCCAGCAGCCAAGTAATAGCGGGGAGCACAGATACGCAGTATTTT.

CDR3 residues: CATSRDPPGGLIAKNIQYF. CDR3 sequence (DNA): TGTGCCACCAGCAGAGATCCCCCCGGGGGTCTTATAGCCAAAAACATTCAGTACTTC. The chain joins TRBV15 to TRBJ2-4; D possibly corresponds to TRBD2 (6 bases). Looked up from germline, CDR1 is LNHNV and CDR2 is YYDKDF (reference sequence). V was cut by 0 bases and J by 0 bases, with 18 bases left in between. The CDR3 has 19 amino acids.

This clone came up a few times. This chain links TRBV19 with TRBJ2-3; 8 bases match TRBD2. V lost 4 bases, J lost 4 bases, and 13 bases stayed unmatched. CDR1 is LNHDA and CDR2 is SQIVND in the germline V gene (reference sequence). The CDR3 loop spans 17 amino acids. In DNA, the CDR3 is TGTGCCAGTAGTACTATTCGGGGGGGCGGGGGTTCAGATACGCAGTATTTT. It encodes CASSTIRGGGGSDTQYF.

The chain recombines TRBV19 with TRBJ2-1; 13 bases line up with TRBD2. V was clipped by 4 bases and J by 0 bases; unmatched bases: 0. This CDR3 contains 16 residues. The V gene's germline CDR1 is LNHDA and CDR2 SQIVND (reference sequence). The CDR3: CASSRTSGSSYNEQFF. CDR3 sequence (DNA): TGTGCCAGTAGTAGGACTAGCGGGAGCTCCTACAATGAGCAGTTCTTC.

This chain joins TRBV19 and TRBJ1-1; D call uncertain. The CDR3 runs 15 residues. In germline, CDR1 is LNHDA, CDR2 SQIVND (reference sequence). With 6 bases removed from V and 1 base from J, the gap between germline ends came to 15 bases. The CDR3: CASRSGLWRNTEAFF. DNA of the CDR3: TGTGCCAGTAGGTCAGGTCTTTGGCGGAACACTGAAGCTTTCTTT.

V is TRBV2 and J is TRBJ2-3, with D possibly TRBD2 on 6 matching bases. V was cut by 6 bases and J by 6 bases, with 16 bases left in between. Germline loops: CDR1 SNHLY, CDR2 FYNNEI. This CDR3 is built from 14 residues. CDR3 sequence (DNA): TGTGCCAGCAGAGATCCGGGACTCCGGGATACGCAGTATTTT. Translated, it gives CASRDPGLRDTQYF.

The CDR3: CSTATGQGAGEQYF. The CDR3 region has the DNA TGCAGCACTGCGACGGGACAGGGGGCGGGAGAGCAGTACTTC. The V and J genes are TRBV29-1 and TRBJ2-7; 12 nucleotides match TRBD1. V gave up 8 bases and J gave up 7 bases; unmatched junction bases: 12. The CDR3 length is 14 residues. Per the germline V gene, CDR1 is SQVTM and CDR2 is ANQGSEA.

J is TRBJ2-2 and V is TRBV23-1; D might be TRBD1 (5 bases). TRBV23-1 is assigned to the ORF class and has an uncertain function. V gave up 0 bases and J gave up 1 base, with 12 bases separating them. The CDR3 covers 17 residues. CDR3 loop: CASSQSDTPRNTGELFF. The CDR3, as DNA: TGCGCCAGCAGTCAATCGGACACTCCGAGGAACACCGGGGAGCTGTTTTTT.

V is TRBV7-3 and J is TRBJ2-5; 8 nucleotides line up with TRBD2. The CDR3 spans 15 residues. The V gene end was trimmed by 5 bases and the J gene end by 5 bases; junction bases not matched to a gene: 10. From germline, CDR1 is SGHTA and CDR2 FQGTGA. The CDR3 nucleotides read TGTGCCAGCAGCCCACAGGGACTAGGTATCGAGACCCAGTACTTC. This translates into CASSPQGLGIETQYF.

V usage is TRBV25-1 and J usage is TRBJ1-3, with unresolved D. Germline CDR1 reads MGHDK; CDR2 reads SYGVNS. Trimming removed 2 bases from V and 2 bases from J, with 10 bases in between. The CDR3 spans 15 residues. The CDR3 here is CASSEAALPGNTIYF. CDR3 nucleotide sequence: TGTGCCAGCAGTGAAGCCGCGCTCCCTGGAAACACCATATATTTT. Looking up the rest from reference TRBV25-1 and TRBJ1-3 gives the full variable domain: EADIYQTPRYLVIGTGKKITLECSQTMGHDKMYWYQQDPGMELHLIHYSYGVNSTEKGDLSSESTVSRIRTEHFPLTLESARPSHTSQYLCASSEAALPGNTIYFGEGSWLTVV.

The chain couples TRBV5-4 to TRBJ2-1; 11 bases fit TRBD2. Per the germline V gene, CDR1 is SGHNT and CDR2 is YYREEE (reference sequence). CDR3 length: 17 residues. With 3 bases clipped from V and 2 bases from J, the junction kept 7 bases outside the gene matches. Here the CDR3 DNA reads TGTGCCAGCAGCTCAGCTCCTAGCGGGGGGCCCTACAATGAGCAGTTCTTC. It specifies CASSSAPSGGPYNEQFF.

The chain combines TRBV11-3 with TRBJ2-7; 8 nucleotides match TRBD2. The CDR3 has 15 residues. J gave up 2 bases and V 5 bases, and 8 bases lay outside the gene matches. Germline-derived CDR1 and CDR2 are SGHNT and YENEEA. CDR3 DNA sequence: TGTGCCAGCAGCCCAACGGGGGGGACCCCCTACGAGCAGTACTTC. Translating gives CASSPTGGTPYEQYF.

This clone was recorded only once. The rearrangement uses TRBV5-1 and TRBJ2-6, with 8 bases matching TRBD1. V gave up 2 bases and J gave up 0 bases; unmatched junction bases: 7. CDR3 size: 18 residues. Germline V gives CDR1 SGHRS, CDR2 YFSETQ. CDR3 DNA: TGCGCCAGCAGCTTTGAGACAGGGGTTTACTCTGGGGCCAACGTCCTGACTTTC. It codes for CASSFETGVYSGANVLTF.